A selection of T cell receptor beta chains follows, all from one sample in a study of blood T cells in healthy people across ages. TCRdb reprocessed the 5' RACE reads with MiXCR, giving one entry per CDR3 protein. Of 1.5 million to 2 million distinct CDR3 sequences detected, 30% to 35% appear once; the ten largest clones hold approximately 11%. Sequences were obtained from blood. Receptors were obtained from a woman under 40 in good health. Both conserved end residues are part of each CDR3. Each record gives: V gene, CDR3 protein.

TRBV3-1 CASSDPRTSLPDTQYF
TRBV6-6 CASSYGAGAMNTEAFF
TRBV20-1 CSVIAGGFADEQFF
TRBV3-1 CASSQSLAPITDTQYF
TRBV9 CASSPSMVEQFF
TRBV29-1 CSVGDKGTVFYEQYF
TRBV2 CASSEAPGGSNQPQHF
TRBV10-3 CAISEWGLAGANPYEQYF
TRBV20-1 CSATDGSSYEQYF
TRBV20-1 CSARGDRYGYTF
TRBV6-1 CASHTGEGTEAFF